Listed here is a single T cell receptor (beta chain). The data were taken from a study of blood T cell repertoires in COVID-19. The junction had 5 bases not matched to a gene; V was cut back by 4 bases and J by 2 bases. CDR1 is LGHNA, CDR2 YNFKEQ, per germline. This CDR3 is 15 amino acids long. TCRdb's copy holds only in-frame clones and misses some; the assay was immunoSEQ multiplex PCR. The sample includes under 250,000 clones, about 80% seen only once; the top ten take approximately 4.4%. Sequencing used peripheral blood. The receptor comes from a man between 45 and 60 years old with active or convalescent COVID-19. The chain employs TRBV4-2 and TRBJ1-2, with 9 bases lining up with TRBD1. The CDR3 sequence is CASSRDREANYGYTF. The CDR3 nucleotides are TGTGCCAGCAGCCGGGACAGGGAAGCCAACTATGGCTACACCTTC.